The clone carrying this T cell receptor beta chain came up many times. Its antigen is as yet unknown. CDR1 is MNHEY, CDR2 SMNVEV, per germline (reference sequence). The length of the CDR3 is 15 residues. The junction had 10 bases not matched to a gene; V was cut back by 5 bases and J by 6 bases. The beta constant-region primer was an equimolar mix of two oligonucleotides covering TRBC1 and TRBC2. The ligated cDNA underwent four PCR rounds using SP2 and nested alpha and beta constant-region primers. TCRdb reanalysed the UMI-ligation and nested PCR reads using MiXCR and keeps one entry per CDR3 protein. The sample holds about 140,000 distinct CDR3 sequences, approximately 20% seen once. This record comes from a study of naive and memory T cell subsets. Study-wide points: A few larger clonotypes appeared in naive repertoires, especially CD8, possibly memory cells re-expressing CD45RA. There was no ground truth to check naive and memory subset results.

The chain joins TRBV27 to TRBJ1-1, with TRBD1 matching 9 bases. Sequencing was carried out using naive CD8+ T cells from blood. This TCR was sampled from a human donor in good health. The CDR3 DNA is TGTGCCAGCAGTATTCCCGGACAGGGGACCGCTGAAGCTTTCTTT. Its translation: CASSIPGQGTAEAFF.